This passage covers 30 T cell receptor beta chains from one sample sequenced in a study of shared clonotypes between healthy human individuals. Sequenced by immunoSEQ multiplex PCR; TCRdb stores in-frame clones only, minus some. The profile shows roughly 2.4 million clones, approximately 96% of them singletons. The source material was naive CD4+ T cells sorted from blood. The sample's subset: CD45RA+ positively selected. Every receptor here comes from a man aged 18 to 29 in good health.

The chain employs TRBV25-1 and TRBJ1-1; D not certain. V was cut by 9 bases and J by 0 bases, with 14 bases left in between. The germline gives CDR1 MGHDK, CDR2 SYGVNS. The CDR3 sequence is 14 residues long. CDR3 nucleotides: TGTGCCAGTGAGGACCGATACATGAACACTGAAGCTTTCTTT. Its translation is CASEDRYMNTEAFF.

The chain combines TRBV2 with TRBJ2-7; TRBD1 might be the D (6 bases). V was pared by 4 bases and J by 0 bases, with 10 bases between. CDR1 is SNHLY and CDR2 is FYNNEI in the germline V gene. The CDR3 has 14 amino acids. The DNA of the CDR3 is TGTGCCAGCAGTGGTACAGGGAGCTCCTACGAGCAGTACTTC. This codes for CASSGTGSSYEQYF.

The V gene is TRBV25-1, the J gene TRBJ2-1; 7 bases agree with TRBD2. The CDR3 totals 17 residues. The junction had 9 bases not matched to a gene; V was cut back by 1 base and J by 3 bases. Germline V gene lookup returns CDR1 MGHDK and CDR2 SYGVNS. In DNA, the CDR3 is TGTGCCAGCAGTGAATTGGGGGGGGTTCCCCTCTACAATGAGCAGTTCTTC. This translates into CASSELGGVPLYNEQFF.

Of note for this clone: At the DNA level, this CDR3 is encoded by other sequences in the same sample as well. V gene TRBV30 combines with J gene TRBJ2-5; D is ambiguous. Germline V gene lookup returns CDR1 GTSNPN and CDR2 SVGIG (reference sequence). V was pared by 3 bases and J by 5 bases, with 10 bases between. This CDR3 has 12 amino acids. The CDR3 reads CAWRGLGETQYF. In DNA form, the CDR3 reads TGTGCCTGGAGGGGTCTGGGGGAGACCCAGTACTTC.

This clone was counted once. The chain couples TRBV5-1 to TRBJ1-2, with D tentatively TRBD1 (6 bases). The CDR3 consists of 13 residues. V lost 7 bases to trimming and J lost 4 bases, with 14 bases between them. Germline V gene lookup returns CDR1 SGHRS and CDR2 YFSETQ. CDR3: CASSTEGGYGYTF. The CDR3 bases are TGCGCCAGCTCGACCGAGGGGGGCTATGGCTACACCTTC.

The chain couples TRBV4-1 to TRBJ2-7, with TRBD2 matching 7 bases. Germline lookup yields CDR1 MGHRA and CDR2 YSYEKL. V was clipped by 0 bases and J by 4 bases; unmatched bases: 9. CDR3 length: 16 residues. The CDR3 region is CASSQDFGRRWYEQYF. The CDR3 coding sequence is TGCGCCAGCAGCCAAGATTTCGGGAGGCGGTGGTACGAGCAGTACTTC.

The chain employs TRBV27 and TRBJ1-1; D might be TRBD1 (5 bases). Germline CDR1 is MNHEY and CDR2 is SMNVEV (reference sequence). V was trimmed by 5 bases and J by 2 bases, leaving 18 bases between them. The CDR3 has 16 residues. CDR3 bases: TGTGCCAGCAGTCCCCGGTGGGGGGAGAAAAACACTGAAGCTTTCTTT. Amino acids: CASSPRWGEKNTEAFF.

Notes on this clone: Additional DNA sequences in this sample encode the identical CDR3. CDR3 protein: CASSRTGDEQYF. Written as DNA, the CDR3 is TGTGCCAGCTCAAGGACAGGGGACGAGCAGTACTTC. The genes are TRBV18 and TRBJ2-7; 9 bases are a match to TRBD1. Per germline, CDR1 KGHSH and CDR2 LQKENI. The CDR3 spans 12 residues. The V and J ends lost 5 bases and 5 bases, in that order; junction bases with no gene match: 1.

This chain links TRBV2 with TRBJ2-7, with D tentatively TRBD1 (5 bases). V was clipped by 4 bases and J by 5 bases, with 15 bases between them. The CDR3 covers 14 residues. CDR1 is SNHLY, CDR2 FYNNEI, per germline. CDR3 loop: CASSVGSGMNEQYF. The CDR3 nucleotides read TGTGCCAGCAGTGTAGGGTCAGGGATGAACGAGCAGTACTTC.

This chain links TRBV21-1 with TRBJ2-2; TRBD1 is the table's D call, not checked against the DNA. TRBV21-1 is listed as a pseudogene. The CDR3 is made up of 16 amino acids. The chain's CDR3 is CASSRAGQGNTGELFF. CDR3 DNA: TGTGCCAGCAGCAGGGCCGGACAGGGTAACACCGGGGAGCTGTTTTTT.

Regarding this clone: The sample has other DNA sequences that encode this CDR3 too. The chain uses TRBV10-3 and TRBJ2-3, with 10 bases identical to TRBD2. V lost 2 bases to trimming and J lost 4 bases; unmatched junction nucleotides: 6. This CDR3 is built from 16 residues. Germline V gene sequence: CDR1 ENHRY, CDR2 SYGVKD. CDR3 region: CAISESSGGAADTQYF. The CDR3 bases are TGTGCCATCAGTGAGAGCAGCGGGGGGGCCGCAGATACGCAGTATTTT.

As regards this clone: The sample contains more than one DNA sequence encoding this CDR3. V and J are TRBV10-3 and TRBJ1-5; weak D call: TRBD1 (5 bases). The CDR3 has 14 amino acids. V was pared by 3 bases and J by 4 bases, with 10 bases between. CDR1 and CDR2 (germline): ENHRY, SYGVKD. The CDR3 spells CAISEGQGNQPQHF. CDR3 coding DNA: TGTGCCATCAGTGAAGGGCAGGGTAATCAGCCCCAGCATTTT.

The chain links TRBV5-4 to TRBJ1-3; D is uncertain. Trimming removed 4 bases from V and 2 bases from J, with 7 bases in between. The CDR3 sequence is 13 residues long. CDR1 is SGHNT and CDR2 is YYREEE in the germline V gene (reference sequence). This CDR3 is CASSLRTGNTIYF. The CDR3 DNA is TGTGCCAGCAGCCTCAGAACTGGAAACACCATATATTTT.

The rearrangement joins TRBV28 to TRBJ2-3, with D unclear. The CDR3 covers 13 residues. Germline assignment: CDR1 MDHEN and CDR2 SYDVKM. V was shortened by 4 bases and J by 6 bases, with 11 bases between the two germline ends. Written as DNA, the CDR3 is TGTGCCAGCAGTTCACCCCAAGGGGATACGCAGTATTTT. It codes for CASSSPQGDTQYF.

V usage is TRBV5-4 and J usage is TRBJ2-1; D could derive from TRBD1 or TRBD2 (5 bases each). Germline lookup yields CDR1 SGHNT and CDR2 YYREEE (reference sequence). The CDR3 contains 16 residues. Trimming removed 4 bases at V and 5 bases at J, with 19 bases between. In nucleotides, the CDR3 is TGTGCCAGCAGCGGACCCGAGGGGCGTAAAAACAATGAGCAGTTCTTC. Translation gives CASSGPEGRKNNEQFF.

The chain employs TRBV5-1 and TRBJ2-5; 8 nucleotides line up with TRBD2. Germline values: CDR1 SGHRS, CDR2 YFSETQ. V lost 4 bases, J lost 5 bases, and 10 bases stayed unmatched. The CDR3 contains 15 residues. DNA for the CDR3: TGCGCCAGCAGCCTCCTGACTAGCGAGGGGGAGACCCAGTACTTC. Translating it yields CASSLLTSEGETQYF.

This clone was recorded once. The chain has TRBV7-2 and TRBJ2-1, with 8 bases matching TRBD2. The J segment lost 1 base and the V segment lost 2 bases, leaving 7 bases of the junction unmatched. There are 17 residues in the CDR3. Germline-derived CDR1 and CDR2 are SGHTA and FQGNSA. Here the CDR3 reads CASSLISGTSSYNEQFF. In DNA form, the CDR3 reads TGTGCCAGCAGCTTAATTTCCGGGACTAGTTCCTACAATGAGCAGTTCTTC.

The chain uses TRBV27 and TRBJ2-1, with D uncertain. V lost 6 bases and J 0 bases, leaving 9 bases between the germline ends. Germline values: CDR1 MNHEY, CDR2 SMNVEV (reference sequence). This CDR3 has 14 residues. The CDR3 sequence: CASRVDTSYNEQFF. CDR3 nucleotides: TGTGCCAGCAGGGTTGATACCTCCTACAATGAGCAGTTCTTC.

The chain has TRBV30 and TRBJ2-1; D remains unclear. Looked up from germline, CDR1 is GTSNPN and CDR2 is SVGIG (reference sequence). Trimming took off 0 bases at V and 2 bases at J, with 5 bases between the two ends. CDR3 size: 13 residues. The CDR3 DNA follows: TGTGCCTGGAGTGTAACCACCTACAATGAGCAGTTCTTC. Its protein product is CAWSVTTYNEQFF.

The V call is TRBV6-1, the J call TRBJ2-7; D uncertain. This CDR3 is built from 13 residues. V lost 7 bases and J 2 bases, leaving 12 bases between the germline ends. Per the germline V gene, CDR1 is MNHNS and CDR2 is SASEGT. The chain's CDR3 is CASKMQEPYEQYF. As DNA, the CDR3 is TGTGCCAGCAAGATGCAGGAGCCCTACGAGCAGTACTTC.

This clone was recorded once. The chain is built from TRBV10-3 and TRBJ2-5, with 12 bases aligning to TRBD2. V lost 5 bases and J lost 1; bases outside the gene matches: 14. The CDR3 consists of 19 residues. The germline V gene encodes CDR1 ENHRY and CDR2 SYGVKD. Here the CDR3 reads CAISTVGLAGGPTQETQYF. For the CDR3, the DNA is TGTGCCATCAGTACAGTCGGGCTAGCGGGGGGGCCTACCCAAGAGACCCAGTACTTC.

This chain links TRBV28 with TRBJ1-2; the D gene is possibly TRBD1 (5 bases). The CDR3 sequence is 14 residues long. V lost 7 bases and J lost 4, with 16 bases in between. The germline V gene has CDR1 MDHEN and CDR2 SYDVKM. The CDR3 protein is CASTLGTSVYGYTF. As DNA, the CDR3 is TGTGCCAGCACCCTCGGGACGTCTGTCTATGGCTACACCTTC.

This chain uses TRBV18 with TRBJ1-1, with 8 positions matching TRBD1. With 4 bases clipped from V and 4 bases from J, the junction kept 2 bases outside the gene matches. Germline CDR1 KGHSH, CDR2 LQKENI. The CDR3 loop spans 13 amino acids. The DNA for the CDR3 is TGTGCCAGCTCACAGGGACAGGTCACTGAAGCTTTCTTT. This sequence encodes CASSQGQVTEAFF.

V usage is TRBV20-1 and J usage is TRBJ1-2; possible D gene TRBD1, 6 bases. The CDR3 sequence is 11 residues long. Germline loops: CDR1 DFQATT, CDR2 SNEGSKA (reference sequence). Trimming removed 5 bases from V and 8 bases from J, with 12 bases in between. In DNA form, the CDR3 reads TGCAGTGCTGGAGGGGGTCAAGGCTACACCTTC. This codes for CSAGGGQGYTF.

The rearrangement uses TRBV18 and TRBJ1-3; D is perhaps TRBD1 (6 bases). Germline V gene lookup returns CDR1 KGHSH and CDR2 LQKENI. The V end was cut by 2 bases, the J end by 5 bases, with 10 bases between. The CDR3 runs 14 residues. The CDR3 protein is CASSPAGARNTIYF. The CDR3 bases are TGTGCCAGCTCACCAGCGGGGGCAAGAAACACCATATATTTT. Filled out from reference TRBV18 and TRBJ1-3, the complete variable domain reads NAGVMQNPRHLVRRRGQEARLRCSPMKGHSHVYWYRQLPEEGLKFMVYLQKENIIDESGMPKERFSAEFPKEGPSILRIQQVVRGDSAAYFCASSPAGARNTIYFGEGSWLTVV.

This rearrangement joins TRBV28 to TRBJ2-7, with D maybe TRBD2 (7 bases). Trimming removed 4 bases at V and 5 bases at J, with 15 bases between. Germline assignment: CDR1 MDHEN and CDR2 SYDVKM. This CDR3 region has 14 residues. The CDR3 region is CASSSPGGRNEQYF. The DNA for the CDR3 is TGTGCCAGCAGTTCCCCGGGGGGCAGGAACGAGCAGTACTTC. Based on the CDR3 plus reference TRBV28 and TRBJ2-7, the full variable domain is DVKVTQSSRYLVKRTGEKVFLECVQDMDHENMFWYRQDPGLGLRLIYFSYDVKMKEKGDIPEGYSVSREKKERFSLILESASTNQTSMYLCASSSPGGRNEQYFGPGTRLTVT.

The V and J genes are TRBV5-1 and TRBJ2-1; 8 nucleotides line up with TRBD1. Trimming removed 2 bases from V and 5 bases from J; junction bases left unmatched: 6. Germline lookup yields CDR1 SGHRS and CDR2 YFSETQ. The CDR3 extends over 15 amino acids. The CDR3 nucleotides read TGCGCCAGCAGCTTCCAGGGGGCGACACACAATGAGCAGTTCTTC. Amino acid sequence: CASSFQGATHNEQFF.

V is TRBV10-3 and J is TRBJ2-7; possibly TRBD2 for D (5 bases). Deletions cut 10 bases from V and 4 bases from J, with 17 bases between. Germline V gene sequence: CDR1 ENHRY, CDR2 SYGVKD. This CDR3 has 13 amino acids. CDR3 coding DNA: TGTGCCACCCAAGCCAGCGGTCCTTACGAGCAGTACTTC. Amino acid sequence: CATQASGPYEQYF.

The J gene is TRBJ2-7, the V gene TRBV6-5, with TRBD1 identical over 9 bases. The germline V gene encodes CDR1 MNHEY and CDR2 SVGAGI. The CDR3 is 14 residues long. The V segment lost 6 bases and the J segment 8 bases; nucleotides outside the gene matches: 11. The DNA for the CDR3 is TGTGCCAGCAGGGGCCTCGACAGGGGGAGAAAGCAGTACTTC. Protein sequence: CASRGLDRGRKQYF.

The chain recombines TRBV5-1 with TRBJ2-3, with 8 bases fitting TRBD2. Germline trimming cut 0 bases from V and 8 bases from J; bases unmatched to any gene: 8. CDR1 is SGHRS, CDR2 YFSETQ, per germline. The CDR3 contains 15 residues. The CDR3 is CASSLGTGGHPTQYF. In DNA form, the CDR3 reads TGCGCCAGCAGCTTGGGTACGGGAGGGCATCCTACGCAGTATTTT.